This T cell receptor beta chain was recovered during a study of T-cell memory formation after mild COVID-19. In the study overall: In these data, TCR clusters were largely donor specific.

This clonotype was seen only a few times. Antigen specificity is unknown. Whole-study findings and limits: The pre-infection memory compartment contained some responding clones, suggesting cross-reactive memory joined.

From 5'RACE with constant-segment primers came TCR alpha and TCR beta cDNA libraries that carried sample barcodes and UMIs. A single record per CDR3 protein comes from TCRdb applying MiXCR to the 5' RACE reads. This sample yields hundreds of thousands of distinct CDR3 sequences, of which roughly 19% are seen a single time; roughly 20% belongs to the top ten. The germline V gene encodes CDR1 LNHDA and CDR2 SQIVND (reference sequence). The CDR3 consists of 15 residues. The V and J ends lost 4 bases and 0 bases respectively, with 10 bases between them. The J gene is TRBJ2-1, the V gene TRBV19; perhaps TRBD1 as D (5 bases). The sample consisted of PBMCs or a T cell subset sorted from them (not recorded which). This sequence was found in a man between 18 and 29 years old who had mild COVID-19 (a few samples of this study predate the infection). Cell type and time point are not known. The CDR3 sequence: CASSTDSGSYNEQFF. The CDR3 DNA reads TGTGCCAGTAGTACCGACAGTGGCTCCTACAATGAGCAGTTCTTC.